Shown below are 27 T cell receptor beta chains from a single sample sequenced in a study of CD8 T cells in ankylosing spondylitis. The antigens for these receptors are not known. TCRdb processed the 5' RACE reads anew with MiXCR; each CDR3 protein has one entry. In the table there are around 770,000 distinct CDR3 sequences, roughly 20% of which are singletons. Whole-study findings and limits: Roughly eight highly homologous variants made up a TCR beta motif that seemed to typify ankylosing spondylitis blood.

Specimen: blood, either unsorted or a sorted T cell fraction (not recorded which). These receptors all come from a male donor with ankylosing spondylitis.

This chain uses TRBV24-1 with TRBJ2-1; TRBD2 agrees at 15 bases. Germline V lookup: CDR1 KGHDR, CDR2 SFDVKD. The CDR3 consists of 16 residues. V lost 4 bases to trimming and J lost 12 bases; unmatched junction nucleotides: 9. The CDR3 reads CATSETGLAGGMRQFF. As DNA, the CDR3 is TGTGCCACCAGTGAAACGGGACTAGCGGGAGGAATGCGGCAGTTCTTC.

This clonotype was seen a handful of times. J is TRBJ2-3 and V is TRBV7-3; perhaps TRBD1 as D (7 bases). V was clipped by 5 bases and J by 4 bases, with 13 bases between them. The CDR3 contains 14 residues. Per the germline V gene, CDR1 is SGHTA and CDR2 is FQGTGA. DNA of the CDR3: TGTGCCAGCAGCCCGGAGGGGGCGGCAGATACGCAGTATTTT. Protein product: CASSPEGAADTQYF.

The chain recombines TRBV7-8 with TRBJ1-2, with D tentatively TRBD1 (5 bases). CDR1 SGHVS and CDR2 FQNEAQ come from the germline V gene. This CDR3 has 12 residues. The V gene lost 5 bases and the J gene lost 8 bases, with 12 bases spanning the gap. The chain's CDR3 is CASSGGGDGYTF. In DNA form, the CDR3 reads TGTGCCAGCAGCGGAGGCGGGGACGGCTACACCTTC.

Only a few counts were recorded for this clonotype. The chain combines TRBV25-1 with TRBJ2-1, with D possibly TRBD2 on 6 matching bases. This CDR3 spans 15 amino acids. Germline assignment: CDR1 MGHDK and CDR2 SYGVNS. With 3 bases removed from V and 9 bases from J, the gap between germline ends came to 18 bases. CDR3 in amino acids: CASSDYSDGGGEQFF. The CDR3 nucleotides read TGTGCCAGCAGTGACTACAGCGACGGGGGTGGTGAGCAGTTCTTC.

This clonotype was found a few times. The chain recombines TRBV15 with TRBJ2-1; D is unresolved. This CDR3 has 14 amino acids. Germline CDR1 is LNHNV and CDR2 is YYDKDF (reference sequence). The V and J ends lost 2 bases and 8 bases respectively, with 13 bases between them. This CDR3 reads CATSRRRQSDEQFF. The CDR3 nucleotides read TGTGCCACCAGCAGACGAAGGCAGAGTGATGAGCAGTTCTTC.

J is TRBJ2-6 and V is TRBV20-1; TRBD1 agrees at 8 bases. CDR1 DFQATT and CDR2 SNEGSKA come from the germline V gene (reference sequence). This CDR3 region has 14 residues. V was clipped by 6 bases and J by 4 bases; unmatched bases: 5. The CDR3 spells CSAMDRAGANVLTF. The CDR3 DNA sequence: TGCAGTGCCATGGACAGGGCCGGGGCCAACGTCCTGACTTTC.

V usage is TRBV4-1 and J usage is TRBJ2-1, with D maybe TRBD1 (6 bases). The CDR3 runs 15 residues. The V gene lost 2 bases and the J gene lost 2 bases, with 10 bases spanning the gap. Germline CDR1 is MGHRA and CDR2 is YSYEKL. DNA of the CDR3: TGCGCCAGCAGCCAACCTAGGACAGCCTACAATGAGCAGTTCTTC. Its translation is CASSQPRTAYNEQFF.

The table lists this clonotype with many counts. The genes are TRBV12-3 or TRBV12-4 and TRBJ2-3, with 13 bases matching TRBD2. The CDR3 sequence is 16 residues long. J lost 3 bases, V lost 5 bases, and 5 bases had no gene match. The CDR3 DNA reads TGTGCCAGCAGTCCTCCACTAGCGGGGGGGACAGATACGCAGTATTTT. It specifies CASSPPLAGGTDTQYF.

V and J are TRBV7-2 and TRBJ2-4; D is ambiguous. Germline V gene sequence: CDR1 SGHTA, CDR2 FQGNSA. The CDR3 is 13 residues long. The germline V and J ends were trimmed by 2 bases and 8 bases, with 10 bases remaining between them. This chain's CDR3 is CASSLLDGYIQYF. The CDR3 DNA reads as TGTGCCAGCAGCTTACTGGACGGATACATTCAGTACTTC.

V gene TRBV12-3 or TRBV12-4 combines with J gene TRBJ1-2; D not resolved. Trimming cost V 3 bases and J 6 bases, with 8 bases left between them. CDR3 length equals 12 residues. In DNA form, the CDR3 reads TGTGCCAGCAGTTTCGGGTCAGATGGCTACACCTTC. Translating gives CASSFGSDGYTF.

This chain uses TRBV6-2 or TRBV6-3 with TRBJ2-7; no reliable D call. The CDR3 is 13 amino acids. Trimming took 0 bases from V and 4 from J, leaving 7 bases between them. Germline loops: CDR1 MNHEY, CDR2 SVGEGT. The CDR3 sequence is CASSYSGEYEQYF. The CDR3 DNA follows: TGTGCCAGCAGTTACTCTGGAGAGTACGAGCAGTACTTC.

Details on this clonotype: Compared with germline, one end of the junction differs, possibly owing to a read error. This chain connects TRBV29-1 to TRBJ2-1; D is ambiguous. From germline, CDR1 is SQVTM and CDR2 ANQGSEA. This CDR3 is 10 amino acids long. The DNA for the CDR3 is TGCAGCGTTGAAACTCAGAGCCAGGTCTTC. Translating gives CSVETQSQVF.

This clonotype was observed a handful of times. This rearrangement joins TRBV9 to TRBJ2-3; TRBD2 agrees at 11 bases. The V and J ends lost 0 bases and 6 bases, in that order; junction bases with no gene match: 9. Looked up from germline, CDR1 is SGDLS and CDR2 is YYNGEE. This CDR3 has 17 residues. Here the CDR3 DNA reads TGTGCCAGCAGCGTAGAGATGGGGAGACTAGCGGGGGATACGCAGTATTTT. It yields the protein CASSVEMGRLAGDTQYF.

The table lists this clonotype with many counts. The chain has TRBV5-1 and TRBJ1-1; 10 bases are a match to TRBD1. The V segment lost 0 bases and the J segment 0 bases; nucleotides outside the gene matches: 5. The CDR3 is made up of 17 amino acids. CDR1 is SGHRS, CDR2 YFSETQ, per germline. The CDR3 spells CASSLAGTGALNTEAFF. CDR3 bases: TGCGCCAGCAGCTTGGCCGGGACAGGGGCCCTGAACACTGAAGCTTTCTTT.

The chain employs TRBV12-3 or TRBV12-4 and TRBJ2-1; TRBD2 aligns across 12 bases. Germline trimming cut 7 bases from V and 7 bases from J; bases unmatched to any gene: 5. The CDR3 runs 14 residues. The chain's CDR3 is CASTIGLAGNEQFF. The CDR3 DNA reads TGTGCCAGCACCATAGGACTAGCGGGAAATGAGCAGTTCTTC.

The chain combines TRBV6-5 with TRBJ2-1, with D possibly being TRBD2 (5 bases). V lost 0 bases to trimming and J lost 6 bases, with 12 bases between them. CDR1 MNHEY and CDR2 SVGAGI come from the germline V gene. This CDR3 region has 15 residues. CDR3 coding DNA: TGTGCCAGCAGTTACTCGACCGCGAGGGTCAATGAGCAGTTCTTC. Translated, it gives CASSYSTARVNEQFF.

The chain carries TRBV24-1 and TRBJ1-1; possible D gene TRBD1, 6 bases. Germline assignment: CDR1 KGHDR and CDR2 SFDVKD. V lost 7 bases, J lost 1 base, and 18 bases lay in between. The CDR3 runs 16 residues. CDR3 residues: CATRGPTTGGNTEAFF. CDR3 nucleotides: TGTGCCACCAGAGGTCCCACGACAGGAGGGAACACTGAAGCTTTCTTT.

This chain joins TRBV4-2 and TRBJ2-7; 11 nucleotides agree with TRBD2. CDR1 is LGHNA, CDR2 YNFKEQ, per germline. Trimming removed 0 bases from V and 4 bases from J; junction bases left unmatched: 11. CDR3 size: 18 residues. In DNA, the CDR3 is TGTGCCAGCAGCCAAGATCAAGTGACTAGCGGGATCTCATACGAGCAGTACTTC. It translates to CASSQDQVTSGISYEQYF.

The chain recombines TRBV9 with TRBJ2-2; 8 bases are a match to TRBD1. The junction had 8 bases not matched to a gene; V was cut back by 0 bases and J by 7 bases. Germline V lookup: CDR1 SGDLS, CDR2 YYNGEE. The CDR3 has 16 residues. The DNA for the CDR3 is TGTGCCAGCAGCGTAGGTCCCAGGGGGCTGATCGGGGAGCTGTTTTTT. This gives the protein CASSVGPRGLIGELFF.

In its sample, this clonotype was seen many times. The chain is built from TRBV7-9 and TRBJ2-7; D is ambiguous. The CDR3 has 13 residues. The V gene's germline CDR1 is SEHNR and CDR2 FQNEAQ (reference sequence). Trimming cost V 0 bases and J 2 bases, with 5 bases left between them. The CDR3 here is CASSLAATYEQYF. The DNA of the CDR3 is TGTGCCAGCAGCTTAGCGGCAACCTACGAGCAGTACTTC.

This clonotype was counted between two and nine times. The V and J genes are TRBV3-1 and TRBJ2-7; TRBD2 matches 14 bases. The CDR3 extends over 16 amino acids. Per germline, CDR1 LGHDT and CDR2 YNNKEL (reference sequence). The J segment lost 3 bases and the V segment lost 4 bases, leaving 5 bases of the junction unmatched. This CDR3 is CASSLRTSGGNYEQYF. In nucleotides, the CDR3 is TGTGCCAGCAGCCTGCGGACTAGCGGGGGGAACTACGAGCAGTACTTC.

V and J are TRBV2 and TRBJ2-1; 8 bases fit TRBD1. The CDR3 runs 16 residues. Germline trimming cut 3 bases from V and 3 bases from J; bases unmatched to any gene: 7. Germline V gene sequence: CDR1 SNHLY, CDR2 FYNNEI. The CDR3 coding sequence is TGTGCCAGCAGTGAGAGACAGGGGAGCATCTACAATGAGCAGTTCTTC. As protein: CASSERQGSIYNEQFF.

The rearrangement joins TRBV7-3 to TRBJ1-1; no clear D gene. This CDR3 contains 13 residues. Germline V gives CDR1 SGHTA, CDR2 FQGTGA. V was cut by 0 bases and J by 6 bases, with 8 bases left in between. The CDR3 protein is CASSLTPLAEAFF. CDR3 sequence (DNA): TGTGCCAGCAGCTTAACCCCCCTGGCTGAAGCTTTCTTT.

The chain uses TRBV6-1 and TRBJ1-2; 7 bases match TRBD1. Trimming cost V 6 bases and J 3 bases; bases outside gene matches: 7. CDR3 length equals 14 residues. Germline CDR1 is MNHNS and CDR2 is SASEGT. CDR3 in amino acids: CASRPRGVDYGYTF. CDR3 DNA sequence: TGTGCCAGCAGACCCAGGGGGGTCGACTATGGCTACACCTTC.

The CDR3 region has the DNA TGTGCCACCCCAGGGGAAAAACTGTTTTTT. Its translation is CATPGEKLFF. This chain joins TRBV14 and TRBJ1-4, with D possibly being TRBD1 (5 bases). The CDR3 has 10 amino acids. Germline lookup yields CDR1 SGHDN and CDR2 FVKESK. Deletions cut 10 bases from V and 8 bases from J, with 8 bases between.

The CDR3 DNA is TGTGCCAGCAGCCAAGATATGGGGGCCCAGTTGCCCCAGCATTTT. It yields the protein CASSQDMGAQLPQHF. The chain recombines TRBV4-2 with TRBJ1-5; D is possibly TRBD1 (6 bases). Trimming took 0 bases from V and 9 from J, leaving 15 bases between them. The CDR3 contains 15 residues. From germline, CDR1 is LGHNA and CDR2 YNFKEQ.

Points on this clonotype: The junction departs from germline at one end; a sequencing error may be responsible. The V and J genes are TRBV29-1 and TRBJ2-1; TRBD1 agrees at 7 bases. Germline V lookup: CDR1 SQVTM, CDR2 ANQGSEA. CDR3 length: 12 amino acids. DNA for the CDR3: TGCAGTCTTTTAGGGGGCCCCGAGGGGCCGATCTTC. Translated, it gives CSLLGGPEGPIF.